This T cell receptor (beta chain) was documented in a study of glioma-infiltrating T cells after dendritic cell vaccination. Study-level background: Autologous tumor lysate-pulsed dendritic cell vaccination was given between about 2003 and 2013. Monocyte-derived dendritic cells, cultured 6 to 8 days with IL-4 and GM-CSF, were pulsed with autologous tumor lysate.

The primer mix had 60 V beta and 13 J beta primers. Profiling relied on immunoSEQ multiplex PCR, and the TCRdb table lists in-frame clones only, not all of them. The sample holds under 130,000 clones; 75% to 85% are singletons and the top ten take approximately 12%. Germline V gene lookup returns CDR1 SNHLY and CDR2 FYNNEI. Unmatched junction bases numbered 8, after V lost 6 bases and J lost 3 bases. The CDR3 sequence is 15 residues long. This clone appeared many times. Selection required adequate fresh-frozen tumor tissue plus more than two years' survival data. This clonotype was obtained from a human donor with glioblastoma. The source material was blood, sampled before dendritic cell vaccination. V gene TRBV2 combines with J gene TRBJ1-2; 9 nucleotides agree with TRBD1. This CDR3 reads CASRGDRVTDYGYTF. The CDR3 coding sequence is TGTGCCAGCAGAGGGGACAGGGTAACAGACTATGGCTACACCTTC.